The T cell receptor beta chain described here comes from a study of T cells expressing NK-cell markers. No DNA is given; TCRdb re-called the 5' RACE reads and lists each CDR3 protein once. The clone table shows 350,000 to 500,000 distinct CDR3 sequences, with the ten largest holding under 7.5%. This CDR3 contains 15 residues. CDR1 and CDR2 (germline): MNHNS, SASEGT. This chain uses TRBV6-1 with TRBJ2-3; TCRdb indicates TRBD2, and absent DNA this call remains unverified. Specimen: blood T cells: a sorted CD56 or NKG2C T cell subset, CD4+ or CD8+ T cells, or bulk PBMC T cells (not recorded which). The receptor was derived from a woman between 18 and 70 years old in good health. CDR3 region: CASSELRGGPDTQYF.